This passage covers 27 T cell receptor beta chains from one sample sequenced in a study of shared T cell receptors in the human thymus. The assay was immunoSEQ multiplex PCR, and TCRdb's table has in-frame clones only and misses some. Among 600,000 to 900,000 clones listed, over 75% were seen once. Another study also made use of these data, one on human thymus T cells.

Sequencing used thymocytes. The receptors come from a girl under three years old with a congenital heart defect.

The CDR3 here is CASSLCLRESGYGYTF. The CDR3 nucleotides read TGCGCCAGCAGCTTGTGTTTGAGGGAGAGCGGCTATGGCTACACCTTC. This chain connects TRBV5-1 to TRBJ1-2; D is unclear. Germline V CDR1 and CDR2: SGHRS, YFSETQ. V was cut by 1 base and J by 4 bases, with 17 bases left in between. The CDR3 length is 16 residues. Full variable domain (missing parts from reference TRBV5-1 and TRBJ1-2): KAGVTQTPRYLIKTRGQQVTLSCSPISGHRSVSWYQQTPGQGLQFLFEYFSETQRNKGNFPGRFSGRQFSNSRSEMNVSTLELGDSALYLCASSLCLRESGYGYTFGSGTRLTVV.

This clone was detected a few times. This chain joins TRBV9 and TRBJ2-1; 7 bases agree with TRBD1. Trimming took 0 bases from V and 3 from J; bases not matched to a gene: 9. The germline CDR1 and CDR2 sequences are SGDLS and YYNGEE. The CDR3 contains 17 residues. The CDR3 is CASSVGSAGTDYNEQFF. In nucleotides, the CDR3 is TGTGCCAGCAGCGTAGGATCTGCAGGGACAGACTACAATGAGCAGTTCTTC.

The chain uses TRBV14 and TRBJ1-6; possibly TRBD1 for D (5 bases). The V gene lost 0 bases and the J gene lost 4 bases, with 10 bases spanning the gap. Germline V lookup: CDR1 SGHDN, CDR2 FVKESK. The CDR3 has 16 residues. For the CDR3, the DNA is TGTGCCAGCAGCCAAGATTCAGGGAATTATAATTCACCCCTCCACTTT. Protein sequence: CASSQDSGNYNSPLHF.

V usage is TRBV28 and J usage is TRBJ2-7; D gene uncertain. The V gene's germline CDR1 is MDHEN and CDR2 SYDVKM. The V and J ends lost 5 bases and 4 bases respectively, with 18 bases between them. The CDR3 extends over 15 amino acids. The CDR3: CASSPQASLFYEQYF. CDR3 DNA: TGTGCCAGCAGTCCCCAGGCTTCCCTCTTTTACGAGCAGTACTTC.

V is TRBV10-3 and J is TRBJ2-2; D may be TRBD1 (5 bases). This CDR3 is built from 15 residues. Germline CDR1 is ENHRY and CDR2 is SYGVKD. Trimming took off 0 bases at V and 7 bases at J, with 12 bases between the two ends. The CDR3 here is CAISESLYDSGELFF. The CDR3 nucleotides read TGTGCCATCAGTGAGTCTTTATACGACAGCGGGGAGCTGTTTTTT.

The chain recombines TRBV6-5 with TRBJ2-3; 10 nucleotides match TRBD2. Germline CDR1 is MNHEY and CDR2 is SVGAGI. The CDR3 is 16 amino acids. V was pared by 2 bases and J by 5 bases, with 7 bases of the junction left unmatched. CDR3 bases: TGTGCCAGCAGTTACGTAGCGGGGGGACGGGAAGATACGCAGTATTTT. It is translated as CASSYVAGGREDTQYF.

In this sample, this clone turned up once. This chain uses TRBV6-6 with TRBJ1-5; D unresolved. Per germline, CDR1 MNHNY and CDR2 SVGAGI (reference sequence). Trimming took off 2 bases at V and 5 bases at J, with 10 bases between the two ends. This CDR3 has 14 amino acids. The CDR3 spells CASSYQEVHQPQHF. The CDR3 coding sequence is TGTGCCAGCAGTTACCAGGAGGTCCATCAGCCCCAGCATTTT.

The CDR3 reads CASSLEGTGVPREQYF. In DNA, the CDR3 is TGTGCCAGCAGCTTGGAAGGGACAGGGGTGCCTCGGGAGCAGTACTTC. The chain carries TRBV5-6 and TRBJ2-7; the match to TRBD1 covers 10 bases. Germline lookup yields CDR1 SGHDT and CDR2 YYEEEE. Losses at the gene ends were 0 bases for V and 7 bases for J; bases not matched to a gene: 10. The CDR3 is 16 residues long.

The chain combines TRBV5-1 with TRBJ1-2; 8 bases fit TRBD1. The CDR3 is 13 residues long. J lost 7 bases, V lost 3 bases, and 5 bases had no gene match. CDR1 SGHRS and CDR2 YFSETQ come from the germline V gene. Written as DNA, the CDR3 is TGCGCCAGCAGCTCTCAGGGGGCGCGTGGCTACACCTTC. Protein: CASSSQGARGYTF.

The CDR3 reads CSVEGQGASGYTF. The CDR3 DNA is TGCAGCGTTGAGGGACAGGGGGCGAGTGGCTACACCTTC. The chain combines TRBV29-1 with TRBJ1-2, with TRBD1 matching over 12 bases. The J segment lost 7 bases and the V segment lost 3 bases, leaving 3 bases of the junction unmatched. Per the germline V gene, CDR1 is SQVTM and CDR2 is ANQGSEA. The CDR3 is 13 amino acids.

The chain is built from TRBV9 and TRBJ2-2; TRBD1 is a possible D gene (6 bases). This CDR3 has 16 amino acids. Per the germline V gene, CDR1 is SGDLS and CDR2 is YYNGEE. V lost 4 bases to trimming and J lost 6 bases, with 19 bases between them. CDR3 DNA sequence: TGTGCCAGCAGCCCCAACAGGGACCCTCAGGCCGGGGAGCTGTTTTTT. The encoded protein is CASSPNRDPQAGELFF.

The chain employs TRBV5-6 and TRBJ1-2; 9 bases match TRBD1. The germline gives CDR1 SGHDT, CDR2 YYEEEE. The CDR3 runs 16 residues. V dropped 1 base and J dropped 4; count of bases not matched to a gene: 8. The CDR3 nucleotides are TGTGCCAGCAGCTTGCGAGGACAGGGGATATTCTATGGCTACACCTTC. Protein sequence: CASSLRGQGIFYGYTF.

The CDR3 loop is CASSIRGFDTEAFF. CDR3 coding DNA: TGTGCCAGTAGTATTCGGGGGTTCGACACTGAAGCTTTCTTT. The chain links TRBV19 to TRBJ1-1, with D possibly being TRBD1 (5 bases). Germline CDR1 and CDR2: LNHDA and SQIVND (reference sequence). The V and J ends lost 3 bases and 3 bases respectively, with 11 bases between them. This CDR3 contains 14 residues.

The chain links TRBV9 to TRBJ2-3, with 16 bases fitting TRBD2. This CDR3 spans 20 amino acids. Germline trimming cut 4 bases from V and 1 base from J; bases unmatched to any gene: 12. Germline-derived CDR1 and CDR2 are SGDLS and YYNGEE. Written as DNA, the CDR3 is TGTGCCAGCAGCCCAACTACCGGGACTAGCGGGGGGGCGGGCACAGATACGCAGTATTTT. Its translation is CASSPTTGTSGGAGTDTQYF.

The chain joins TRBV27 to TRBJ2-3; TRBD1 might be the D (6 bases). Deletions cut 2 bases from V and 2 bases from J, with 20 bases between. The CDR3 has 18 amino acids. Germline values: CDR1 MNHEY, CDR2 SMNVEV (reference sequence). CDR3 coding DNA: TGTGCCAGCAGTTTAAGATCGGGACATAAATTTCACACAGATACGCAGTATTTT. It is translated as CASSLRSGHKFHTDTQYF.

This chain links TRBV5-1 with TRBJ1-4; D remains ambiguous. The CDR3 is 13 amino acids. The germline CDR1 and CDR2 sequences are SGHRS and YFSETQ. V was clipped by 0 bases and J by 8 bases, with 8 bases between them. The CDR3 region has the DNA TGCGCCAGCAGCTTGGACAGTTGGGAAAAACTGTTTTTT. Translation gives CASSLDSWEKLFF.

This clone was counted once. V usage is TRBV28 and J usage is TRBJ1-5; 7 nucleotides align to TRBD1. From germline, CDR1 is MDHEN and CDR2 SYDVKM. This CDR3 has 19 amino acids. After removal of 1 base from V and 7 bases from J, the junction contained 19 bases not matched to a gene. The CDR3 region is CASSLFDRAVADLGQPQHF. The CDR3 DNA is TGTGCCAGCAGTTTATTTGACAGGGCTGTTGCGGATCTCGGGCAGCCCCAGCATTTT.

The rearrangement links TRBV5-4 to TRBJ2-7; perhaps TRBD1 as D (6 bases). Trimming shortened V by 5 bases and J by 9 bases, and 15 bases separated the two germline ends. Germline lookup yields CDR1 SGHNT and CDR2 YYREEE (reference sequence). The CDR3 is 12 residues long. The CDR3: CASSQDSTGQYF. The CDR3 nucleotides read TGTGCCAGCAGTCAGGACAGCACCGGGCAGTACTTC.

The V gene is TRBV7-9, the J gene TRBJ1-2, with 10 bases aligning to TRBD1. This CDR3 has 14 residues. Trimming took 1 base from V and 6 from J; bases not matched to a gene: 2. Germline lookup yields CDR1 SEHNR and CDR2 FQNEAQ (reference sequence). CDR3 DNA: TGTGCCAGCAGCTTAGGCGACAGGGGGCATGGCTACACCTTC. This codes for CASSLGDRGHGYTF.

The rearrangement uses TRBV5-1 and TRBJ1-2, with D possibly being TRBD1 (5 bases). V gave up 2 bases and J gave up 2 bases, with 13 bases separating them. Germline-derived CDR1 and CDR2 are SGHRS and YFSETQ. This CDR3 has 15 residues. The CDR3, as DNA: TGCGCCAGCAGCTTCTCGAAGGGGCGCAACTATGGCTACACCTTC. It is translated as CASSFSKGRNYGYTF.

CDR3 amino acids: CASSDTGEASYNEQFF. CDR3 DNA: TGTGCCAGCAGTGACACAGGGGAAGCCTCCTACAATGAGCAGTTCTTC. The chain uses TRBV27 and TRBJ2-1; 7 bases line up with TRBD1. Germline-derived CDR1 and CDR2 are MNHEY and SMNVEV (reference sequence). Trimming cost V 5 bases and J 0 bases; bases outside gene matches: 7. The CDR3 consists of 16 residues.

The genes are TRBV5-4 and TRBJ1-1; a weak D match, TRBD1 (6 bases). The CDR3 extends over 13 amino acids. Germline V CDR1 and CDR2: SGHNT, YYREEE (reference sequence). V lost 5 bases, J lost 4 bases, and 12 bases lay in between. CDR3 region: CASRGAPATEAFF. In nucleotides, the CDR3 is TGTGCCAGCAGGGGGGCTCCGGCCACTGAAGCTTTCTTT.

This sequence joins TRBV2 and TRBJ1-1, with unresolved D. V gave up 5 bases and J gave up 3 bases, with 7 bases separating them. CDR1 and CDR2 from the germline V gene are SNHLY and FYNNEI. This CDR3 region has 12 residues. Here the CDR3 DNA reads TGTGCCAGCAGTCCCTGGCACACTGAAGCTTTCTTT. Amino acid sequence: CASSPWHTEAFF.

A few counts support this clone. This chain joins TRBV28 and TRBJ2-2; 7 nucleotides line up with TRBD1. With V trimmed by 8 bases and J by 2 bases, 8 bases remained unmatched. CDR1 is MDHEN, CDR2 SYDVKM, per germline. There are 15 residues in the CDR3. The CDR3 bases are TGTGCCAGCTACTCCACAGGGGATAACACCGGGGAGCTGTTTTTT. It encodes CASYSTGDNTGELFF. Variable domain in full (rest from reference TRBV28 and TRBJ2-2): DVKVTQSSRYLVKRTGEKVFLECVQDMDHENMFWYRQDPGLGLRLIYFSYDVKMKEKGDIPEGYSVSREKKERFSLILESASTNQTSMYLCASYSTGDNTGELFFGEGSRLTVL.

The chain recombines TRBV5-1 with TRBJ1-2; D is perhaps TRBD1 (5 bases). Germline V lookup: CDR1 SGHRS, CDR2 YFSETQ. V shed 3 bases and J shed 0 bases, with 24 bases lying between them. This CDR3 comprises 19 residues. DNA for the CDR3: TGCGCCAGCAGCTCTGGTTATGCCGGAAGGGGACTCCCTAACTATGGCTACACCTTC. Translated, it gives CASSSGYAGRGLPNYGYTF.

This CDR3 reads CASSKGQGKDTGELFF. In DNA form, the CDR3 reads TGTGCCAGCAGCAAAGGGCAGGGGAAGGACACCGGGGAGCTGTTTTTT. The chain couples TRBV21-1 to TRBJ2-2; TRBD1 is the table's D call and was not checked against the DNA. TRBV21-1 is marked as a pseudogene. The CDR3 runs to 16 residues.

The chain combines TRBV6-5 with TRBJ1-1; D is undetermined. CDR3 length equals 15 residues. Germline lookup yields CDR1 MNHEY and CDR2 SVGAGI. Trimming removed 1 base from V and 1 base from J, with 10 bases in between. The CDR3 loop is CASSYWATRNTEAFF. CDR3 in DNA: TGTGCCAGCAGTTACTGGGCCACCCGGAACACTGAAGCTTTCTTT.